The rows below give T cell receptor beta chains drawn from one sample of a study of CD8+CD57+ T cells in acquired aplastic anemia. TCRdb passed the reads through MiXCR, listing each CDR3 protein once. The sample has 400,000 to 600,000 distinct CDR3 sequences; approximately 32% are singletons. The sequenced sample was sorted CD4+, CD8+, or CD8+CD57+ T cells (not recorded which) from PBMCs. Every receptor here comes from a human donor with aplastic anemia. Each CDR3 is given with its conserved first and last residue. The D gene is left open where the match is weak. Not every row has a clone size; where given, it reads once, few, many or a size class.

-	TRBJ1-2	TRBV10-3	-	TGTGCCAGCAGGAGGCGGATTAACTATGGCTACACCTTC	CASRRRINYGYTF
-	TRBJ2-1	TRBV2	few	TGTGCCAGCAGTTACGTCCGGACTGGGTCCTATGAGCAGTTCTTC	CASSYVRTGSYEQFF
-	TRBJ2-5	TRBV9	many	TGTGCCAGCAGCGCCATGGGAGGGGGAGAGACCCAGTACTTC	CASSAMGGGETQYF
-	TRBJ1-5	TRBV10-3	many	TGTGCCATCAGCGGGGACAAAGATCAGCCCCAGCATTTT	CAISGDKDQPQHF
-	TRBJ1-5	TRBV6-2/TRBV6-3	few	TGTGCCAGCAGCCGCCGGGTCCTCAATCAGCCCCAGCATTTT	CASSRRVLNQPQHF
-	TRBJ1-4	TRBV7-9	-	TGTGCCAGCAGCTTAGGTCGACAGTCTAATGAAAAACTGTTTTTT	CASSLGRQSNEKLFF
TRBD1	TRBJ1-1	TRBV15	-	TGTGCCACCAGCCCCCCGGACAGGACGAACACTGAAGCTTTCTTT	CATSPPDRTNTEAFF
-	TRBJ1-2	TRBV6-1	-	TGTGCCAGCAGTGAGAGTATAGGGTACGTCTATGGCTACACCTTC	CASSESIGYVYGYTF
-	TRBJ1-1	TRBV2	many	TGTGCCAGCAGTGAATGGGAGGGTAGGACTGAAGCTTTCTTT	CASSEWEGRTEAFF
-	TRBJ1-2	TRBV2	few	TGTGCCAGCAGTGATCCCAGGGATTATGGCTACACCTTC	CASSDPRDYGYTF
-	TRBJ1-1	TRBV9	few	TGTGCCAGCAGCGTAGTAGGGGGGGCTTCGGTCACTGAAGCTTTCTTT	CASSVVGGASVTEAFF
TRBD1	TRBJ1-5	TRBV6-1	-	TGTGCCAGCAGAAGGACAGGGGACTATCAGCCCCAGCATTTT	CASRRTGDYQPQHF
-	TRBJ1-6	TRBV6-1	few	TGTGCCAGCAGACTGACCCGTTATAATTCACCCCTCCACTTT	CASRLTRYNSPLHF
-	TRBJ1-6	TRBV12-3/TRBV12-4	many	TGTGCCAGCAGCGTGGACAGTACTTCTTCACCCCTCCACTTT	CASSVDSTSSPLHF
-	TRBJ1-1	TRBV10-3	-	TGTGCCATCAGTGAGGTGGGCACTGAAGCTTTCTTT	CAISEVGTEAFF
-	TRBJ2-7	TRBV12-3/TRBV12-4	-	TGTGCCAGCAGTGGGACCTCCCGGACCGGGGAGCTGTACTTC	CASSGTSRTGELYF
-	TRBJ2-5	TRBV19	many	TGTGCCAGTAGTATTATGGTACAAGAGACCCAGTACTTC	CASSIMVQETQYF
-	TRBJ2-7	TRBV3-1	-	TGTGCCAGCAGCCAAGGGGGCAGTTGGTATCGCTACGAGCAGTACTTC	CASSQGGSWYRYEQYF
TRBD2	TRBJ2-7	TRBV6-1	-	TGTGCCAGCAGTACCCCGGGACTAGCAATCTCCGAGCAGTACTTC	CASSTPGLAISEQYF
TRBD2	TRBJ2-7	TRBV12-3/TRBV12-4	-	TGTGCCAGCAGACGGATAGCGGGAGGATTCTTCGAGCAGTACTTC	CASRRIAGGFFEQYF